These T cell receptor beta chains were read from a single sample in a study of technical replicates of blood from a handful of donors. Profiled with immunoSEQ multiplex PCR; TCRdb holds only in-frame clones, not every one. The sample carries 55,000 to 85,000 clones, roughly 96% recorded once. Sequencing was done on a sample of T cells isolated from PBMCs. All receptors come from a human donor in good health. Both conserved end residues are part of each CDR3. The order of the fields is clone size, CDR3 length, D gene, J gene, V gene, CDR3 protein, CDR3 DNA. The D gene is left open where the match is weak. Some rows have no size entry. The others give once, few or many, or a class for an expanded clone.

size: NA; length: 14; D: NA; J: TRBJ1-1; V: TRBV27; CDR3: CASSLSRGTTEAFF; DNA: TGTGCCAGCAGTTTATCCAGGGGCACCACTGAAGCTTTCTTT
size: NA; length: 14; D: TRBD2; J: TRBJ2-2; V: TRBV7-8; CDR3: CASGGLAHTGELFF; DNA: TGTGCCAGCGGGGGACTAGCTCACACCGGGGAGCTGTTTTTT
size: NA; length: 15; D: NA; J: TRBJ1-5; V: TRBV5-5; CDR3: CASSPEEGFNQPQHF; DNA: TGTGCCAGCAGCCCGGAGGAGGGATTCAATCAGCCCCAGCATTTT
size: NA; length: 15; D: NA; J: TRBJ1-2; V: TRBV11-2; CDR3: CASSLGSDSHYGYTF; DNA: TGTGCCAGCAGCTTAGGGTCTGACTCCCACTATGGCTACACCTTC
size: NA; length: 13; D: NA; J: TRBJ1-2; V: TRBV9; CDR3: CASSPSRDHGYTF; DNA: TGTGCCAGCAGCCCTTCCAGGGATCACGGCTACACCTTC
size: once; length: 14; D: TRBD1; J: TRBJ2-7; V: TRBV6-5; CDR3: CASSFGDSSYEQYF; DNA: TGTGCCAGCAGTTTCGGGGACAGTTCCTACGAGCAGTACTTC
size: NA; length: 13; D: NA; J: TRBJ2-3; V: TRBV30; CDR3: CAWSKGAGDTQYF; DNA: TGTGCCTGGAGTAAAGGGGCCGGAGATACGCAGTATTTT
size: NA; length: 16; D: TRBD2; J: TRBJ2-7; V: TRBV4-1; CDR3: CASSLRLAGSSYEQYF; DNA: TGCGCCAGCAGCCTTCGACTAGCGGGGAGCTCCTACGAGCAGTACTTC
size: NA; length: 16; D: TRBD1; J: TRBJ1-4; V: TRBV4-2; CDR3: CASSQLPRDSNEKLFF; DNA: TGTGCCAGCAGCCAACTACCCCGGGACAGCAATGAAAAACTGTTTTTT
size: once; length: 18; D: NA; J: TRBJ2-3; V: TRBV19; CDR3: CASSIVGGYGASTDTQYF; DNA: TGTGCCAGTAGTATAGTGGGGGGATACGGTGCTAGCACAGATACGCAGTATTTT
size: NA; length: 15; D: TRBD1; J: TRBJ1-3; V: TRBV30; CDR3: CAWAKGGASGNTIYF; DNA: TGTGCCTGGGCGAAAGGGGGCGCCTCTGGAAACACCATATATTTT
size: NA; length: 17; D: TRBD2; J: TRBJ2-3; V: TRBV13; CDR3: CASSPMVLAGLTDTQYF; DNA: TGTGCCAGCAGCCCCATGGTCCTAGCGGGCCTCACAGATACGCAGTATTTT
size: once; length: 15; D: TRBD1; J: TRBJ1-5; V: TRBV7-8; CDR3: CASSPGTGTVQPQHF; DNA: TGTGCCAGCAGCCCGGGGACAGGGACAGTTCAGCCCCAGCATTTT
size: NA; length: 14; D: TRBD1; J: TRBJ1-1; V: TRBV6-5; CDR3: CASSYGQVNTEAFF; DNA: TGTGCCAGCAGTTACGGACAGGTGAACACTGAAGCTTTCTTT
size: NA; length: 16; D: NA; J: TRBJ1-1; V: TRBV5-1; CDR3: CASRRSPPPANGAAFF; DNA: TGCGCCAGCCGACGAAGCCCACCCCCCGCCAACGGAGCAGCTTTCTTT
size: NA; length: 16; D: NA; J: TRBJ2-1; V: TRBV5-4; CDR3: CASSLGTRGSYNEQFF; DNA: TGTGCCAGCAGCTTGGGGACTCGAGGATCCTACAATGAGCAGTTCTTC
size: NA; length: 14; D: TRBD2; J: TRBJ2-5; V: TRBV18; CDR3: CASSPKAGAVTQYF; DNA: TGTGCCAGCTCACCAAAAGCGGGGGCAGTCACCCAGTACTTC
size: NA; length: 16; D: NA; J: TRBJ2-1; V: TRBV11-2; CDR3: CASSSRADSSYNEQFF; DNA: TGTGCCAGCAGCTCCCGAGCCGATAGCTCCTACAATGAGCAGTTCTTC
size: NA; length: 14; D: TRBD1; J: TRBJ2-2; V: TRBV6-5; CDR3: CASSWDRVTGELFF; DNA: TGTGCCAGCAGTTGGGACAGGGTTACCGGGGAGCTGTTTTTT
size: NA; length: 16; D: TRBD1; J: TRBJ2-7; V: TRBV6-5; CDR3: CASSFGQGMTSYEQYF; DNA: TGTGCCAGCAGTTTCGGACAGGGAATGACGTCCTACGAGCAGTACTTC
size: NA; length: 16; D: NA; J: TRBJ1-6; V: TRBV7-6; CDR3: CASSLESGVSSSPLHF; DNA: TGTGCCAGCAGCTTAGAGTCAGGGGTTAGCAGTTCACCCCTCCACTTT
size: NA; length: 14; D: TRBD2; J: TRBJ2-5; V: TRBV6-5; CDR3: CASTRLATQETQYF; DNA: TGTGCCAGCACTCGACTAGCAACCCAAGAGACCCAGTACTTC
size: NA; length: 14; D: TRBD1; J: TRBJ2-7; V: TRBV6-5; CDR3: CASSVSGTGGRQYF; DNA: TGTGCCAGCAGTGTTTCCGGGACAGGGGGGAGGCAGTACTTC